This TCR beta chain was recorded in a study of cytomegalovirus exposure and HLA in healthy donors. Data came from immunoSEQ multiplex PCR; TCRdb stores just in-frame clones and leaves some out. This table holds a few hundred thousand clones, 88% found once. The donors were in the approximately 110-subject validation cohort; that cohort was separate from the roughly 660-subject first cohort. Worth noting for this clone: Its antigen is not known.

Study-wide results and caveats: The finding came from a later analysis; first-cohort TCR clusters tended to co-occur in the approximately 120 validation repertoires. Some public TCRs appeared in many individuals, while most sequences were rare. In vitro data verified a few CMV-associated chains as specific for CMV antigens.

The receptor was derived from a man between 25 and 39 years old in good health and CMV-seronegative. The source material was PBMCs.

Here the CDR3 reads CASSPGTGGEKLFF. For the CDR3, the DNA is TGCGCCAGCAGCCCCGGGACAGGGGGTGAAAAACTGTTTTTT. The V and J genes are TRBV4-1 and TRBJ1-4; 11 bases fit TRBD1. This CDR3 has 14 residues. V lost 4 bases and J lost 7; bases outside the gene matches: 2. The V gene's germline CDR1 is MGHRA and CDR2 YSYEKL.